The TCR beta chain described here comes from a study of T cell responses to AZD1222 COVID-19 vaccine. Findings of the study overall: Mapped onto spike, vaccine-associated CD4 TCRs spanned it and were dominant at 160-218 and 743-854. Reportedly, nearly half of unique spike TCRs recognized epitopes outside B.1.351/B.1.1.7 mutations. Among AZD1222 vaccinees, only 5 to 7 were seropositive at baseline.

The germline CDR1 and CDR2 sequences are MNHEY and SVGAGI. The CDR3 is 13 residues long. V lost 6 bases and J lost 8, with 16 bases in between. Libraries were prepared by immunoSEQ multiplex PCR; TCRdb keeps only in-frame clonotypes and omits some of them. The sample has about 100,000 clones; about 85% are singletons. In regard to this clone: The antigen is undetermined.

The sequence came from an adult in good health. This chain joins TRBV6-5 and TRBJ1-2; D possibly corresponds to TRBD1 (5 bases). The source material was peripheral blood, sampled on day 0 of AZD1222 vaccination. The CDR3 region is CASSGAPSGGYTF. As DNA, the CDR3 is TGTGCCAGCAGCGGGGCGCCGTCTGGGGGCTACACCTTC.